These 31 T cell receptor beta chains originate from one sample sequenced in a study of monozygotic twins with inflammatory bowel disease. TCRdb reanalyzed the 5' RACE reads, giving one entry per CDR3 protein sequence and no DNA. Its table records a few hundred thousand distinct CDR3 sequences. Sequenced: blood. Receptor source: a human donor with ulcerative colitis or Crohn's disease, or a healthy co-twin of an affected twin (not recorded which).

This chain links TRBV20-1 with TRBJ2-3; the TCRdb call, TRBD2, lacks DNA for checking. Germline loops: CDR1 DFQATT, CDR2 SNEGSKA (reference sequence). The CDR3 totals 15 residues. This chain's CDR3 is CSASRGTPSTDTQYF.

The CDR3 spells CASSLSNRETQYF. This rearrangement joins TRBV5-1 to TRBJ2-5. The CDR3 sequence is 13 residues long. The germline CDR1 and CDR2 sequences are SGHRS and YFSETQ.

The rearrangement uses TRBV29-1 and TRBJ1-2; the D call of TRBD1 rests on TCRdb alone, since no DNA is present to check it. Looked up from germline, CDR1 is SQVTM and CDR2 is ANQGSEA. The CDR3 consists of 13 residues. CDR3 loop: CSARGHLNYGYTF.

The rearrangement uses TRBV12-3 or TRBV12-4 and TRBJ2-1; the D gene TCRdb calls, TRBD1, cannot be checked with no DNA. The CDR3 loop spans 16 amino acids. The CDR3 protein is CASQTPGGAVYNEQFF.

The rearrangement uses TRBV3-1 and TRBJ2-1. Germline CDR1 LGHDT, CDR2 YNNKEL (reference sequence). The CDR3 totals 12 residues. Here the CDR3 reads CASSQAANEQFF.

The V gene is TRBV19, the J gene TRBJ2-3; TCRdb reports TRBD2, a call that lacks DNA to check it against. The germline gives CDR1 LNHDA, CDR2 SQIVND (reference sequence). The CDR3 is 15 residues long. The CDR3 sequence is CASSILAGRSDTQYF.

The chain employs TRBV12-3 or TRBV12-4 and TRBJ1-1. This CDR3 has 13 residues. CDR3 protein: CASLRVMNTEAFF.

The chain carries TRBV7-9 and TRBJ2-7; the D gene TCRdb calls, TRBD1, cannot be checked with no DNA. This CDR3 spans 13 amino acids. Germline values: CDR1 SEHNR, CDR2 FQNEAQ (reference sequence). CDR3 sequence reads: CASRGDRGYEQYF.

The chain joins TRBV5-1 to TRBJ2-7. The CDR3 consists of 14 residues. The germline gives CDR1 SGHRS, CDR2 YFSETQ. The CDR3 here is CASSTSRASYEQYF.

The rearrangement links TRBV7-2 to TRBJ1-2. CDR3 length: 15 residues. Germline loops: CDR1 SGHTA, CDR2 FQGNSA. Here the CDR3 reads CASSLEGLANYGYTF.

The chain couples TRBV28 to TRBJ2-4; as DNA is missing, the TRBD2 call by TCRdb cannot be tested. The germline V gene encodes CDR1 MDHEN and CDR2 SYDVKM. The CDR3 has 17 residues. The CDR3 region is CASSISSGGLVKNIQYF.

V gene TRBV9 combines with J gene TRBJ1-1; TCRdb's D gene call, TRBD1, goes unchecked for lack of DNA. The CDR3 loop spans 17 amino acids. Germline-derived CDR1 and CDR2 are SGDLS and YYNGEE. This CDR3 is CASSEHGTPNQNTEAFF.

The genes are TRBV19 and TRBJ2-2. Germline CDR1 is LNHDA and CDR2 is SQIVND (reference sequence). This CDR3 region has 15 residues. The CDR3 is CASRPQGWTAGELFF.

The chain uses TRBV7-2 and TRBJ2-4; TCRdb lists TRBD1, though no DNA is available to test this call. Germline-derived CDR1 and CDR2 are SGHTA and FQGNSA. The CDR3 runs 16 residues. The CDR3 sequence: CASSLASGMAKNIQYF.

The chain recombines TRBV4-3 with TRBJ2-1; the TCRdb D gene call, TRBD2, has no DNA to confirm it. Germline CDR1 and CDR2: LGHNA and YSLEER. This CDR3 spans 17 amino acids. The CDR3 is CASSQKSGGGSHNEQFF.

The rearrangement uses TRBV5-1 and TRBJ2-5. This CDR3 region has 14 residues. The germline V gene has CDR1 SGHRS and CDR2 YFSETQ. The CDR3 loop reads CASSSERRGETQYF.

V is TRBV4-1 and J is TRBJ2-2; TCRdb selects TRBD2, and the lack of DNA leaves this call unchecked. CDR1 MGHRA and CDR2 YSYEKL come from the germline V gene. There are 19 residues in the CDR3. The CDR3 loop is CASSQGRASGGANTGELFF.

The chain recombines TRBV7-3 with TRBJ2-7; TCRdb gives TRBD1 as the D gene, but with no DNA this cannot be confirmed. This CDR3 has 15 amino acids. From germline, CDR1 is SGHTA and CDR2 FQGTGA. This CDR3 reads CASSLTGDRVYEQYF.

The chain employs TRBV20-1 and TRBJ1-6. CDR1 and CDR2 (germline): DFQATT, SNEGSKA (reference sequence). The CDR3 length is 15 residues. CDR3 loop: CSARDQSSYNSPLHF.

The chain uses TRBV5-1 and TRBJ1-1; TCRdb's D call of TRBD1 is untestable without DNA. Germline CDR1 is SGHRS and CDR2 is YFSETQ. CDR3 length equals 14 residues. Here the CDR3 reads CASSRGLGDTEAFF.

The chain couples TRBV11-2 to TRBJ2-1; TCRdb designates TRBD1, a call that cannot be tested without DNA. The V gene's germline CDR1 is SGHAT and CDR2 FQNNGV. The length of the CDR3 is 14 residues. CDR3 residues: CASSLGVGGNEQFF.

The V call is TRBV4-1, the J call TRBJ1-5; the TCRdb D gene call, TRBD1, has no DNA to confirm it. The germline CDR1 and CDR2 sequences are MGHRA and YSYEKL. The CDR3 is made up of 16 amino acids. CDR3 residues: CASSRLAGDPNQPQHF.

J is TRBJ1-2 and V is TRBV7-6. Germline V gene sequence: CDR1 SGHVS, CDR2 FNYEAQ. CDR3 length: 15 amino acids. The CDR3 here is CASSLTSGANYGYTF.

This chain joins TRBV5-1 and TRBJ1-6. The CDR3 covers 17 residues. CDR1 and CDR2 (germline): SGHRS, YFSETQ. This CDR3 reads CASSVRPLGEGQSPLHF. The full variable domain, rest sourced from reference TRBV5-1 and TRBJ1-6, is KAGVTQTPRYLIKTRGQQVTLSCSPISGHRSVSWYQQTPGQGLQFLFEYFSETQRNKGNFPGRFSGRQFSNSRSEMNVSTLELGDSALYLCASSVRPLGEGQSPLHFGNGTRLTVT.

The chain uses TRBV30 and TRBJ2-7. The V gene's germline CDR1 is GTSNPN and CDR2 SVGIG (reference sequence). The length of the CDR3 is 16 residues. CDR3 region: CAWSPIMIGDGYEQYF.

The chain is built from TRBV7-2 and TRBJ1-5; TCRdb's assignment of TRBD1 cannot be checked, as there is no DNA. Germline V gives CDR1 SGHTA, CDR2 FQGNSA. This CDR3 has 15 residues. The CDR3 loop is CASSIAPRGGQPQHF. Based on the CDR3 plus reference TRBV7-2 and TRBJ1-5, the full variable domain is GAGVSQSPSNKVTEKGKDVELRCDPISGHTALYWYRQSLGQGLEFLIYFQGNSAPDKSGLPSDRFSAERTGGSVSTLTIQRTQQEDSAVYLCASSIAPRGGQPQHFGDGTRLSIL.

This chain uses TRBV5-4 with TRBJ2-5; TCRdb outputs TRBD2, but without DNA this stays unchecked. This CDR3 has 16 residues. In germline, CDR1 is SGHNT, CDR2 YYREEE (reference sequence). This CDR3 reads CASSPMTSGGKETQYF.

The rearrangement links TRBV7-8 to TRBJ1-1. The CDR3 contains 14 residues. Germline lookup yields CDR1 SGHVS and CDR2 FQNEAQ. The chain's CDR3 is CASSFSTRNTEAFF.

The CDR3 sequence is CSASRAGGTNTGELFF. The rearrangement joins TRBV20-1 to TRBJ2-2; the D call from TCRdb, TRBD2, cannot be confirmed without DNA. The CDR3 has 16 residues. Germline V gene sequence: CDR1 DFQATT, CDR2 SNEGSKA (reference sequence).

The CDR3 region is CASSLAGPGAFDNEQFF. The V and J genes are TRBV11-1 and TRBJ2-1; without DNA, the TCRdb call of TRBD2 cannot be checked. The length of the CDR3 is 17 residues. CDR1 SGHAT and CDR2 FQDESV come from the germline V gene (reference sequence).

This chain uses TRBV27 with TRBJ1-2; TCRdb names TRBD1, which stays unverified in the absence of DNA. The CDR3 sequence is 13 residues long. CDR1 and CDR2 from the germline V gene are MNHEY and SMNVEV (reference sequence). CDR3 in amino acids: CASSFRGAEGYTF.